This record looks at one T cell receptor beta chain sequence and its context. Its antigen is not known. The CDR3 is 20 amino acids. This sample stems from a study of graft-versus-host responses after intestinal transplantation. Study information: Anti-thymocyte globulin was used for induction in all recipients, who then took tacrolimus and steroids for about 3 years.

Assay used: immunoSEQ multiplex PCR; TCRdb lists only in-frame clones, some missing. The data hold around 100,000 clones, with roughly 90% observed a single time. Study results and caveats: GvH clone levels peaked in circulation, and this peak was associated with early post-transplant HvG declines. Recipient marrow held GvH clones, some first seen in ileum or blood.

Specimen: unstimulated CD4+ T cells sorted from spleen or lymph node cells, collected before transplant. The genes are TRBV21-1 and TRBJ2-1; the D call in the table, TRBD2, was not verified against the DNA. TRBV21-1 has pseudogene status. The receptor was isolated from a human donor who was the organ donor for an intestinal transplant. The CDR3 sequence: CASSKGLAGGGCRSYNEQFF. In DNA form, the CDR3 reads TGTGCCAGCAGCAAGGGACTAGCGGGGGGCGGTTGTCGCTCCTACAATGAGCAGTTCTTC.